This TCR beta chain comes out of a study of metastatic and nonmetastatic thyroid tumors (dated by TCRdb to 2020 to 2021). In terms of the full investigation: Repertoires were compared across peripheral blood and tumor or nodule tissue samples from malignant and benign thyroid patients. Results the study describes overall, beyond this receptor: In both blood and tumor samples, TCR beta diversity was reported to be significantly higher in malignant tumors than in benign nodules.

This clone was seen a single time. Its antigen remains unidentified. One base away there is no much larger clone; base qualities are not given. Support from one read is weak. Libraries came from PCR. The sequencer was an Illumina HiSeq 4000. High-throughput sequencing was used to profile the CDR3 region of the TCR beta-chain in every patient. The source study handled its data this way. CDR3 differences across clinicopathological groups were used to build a classifier for discriminating distant-metastatic papillary thyroid cancer patients. Repertoire diversity was assessed with the Shannon index, and tumor-blood repertoire similarity with the Morisita-Horn index. TCRdb itself trimmed the public reads at Q25 with fastp, ran MiXCR and retained productive beta chains. TCRdb, not the original authors, processed these V and J calls. The sample table records around 25,000 clones; over 10% of these occur just once. The ten most abundant clones make up nearly 5% of the sample.

CDR1 and CDR2, looked up from the germline V gene, are SGHRS and YFSETQ. Ends trimmed: V by 4 bases, J by 7 bases; bases unmatched to a gene: 11. Counted from cysteine to phenylalanine, this CDR3 has 16 amino acids. Only the CDR3 part of the read is kept: 48 bases, read in frame from the first base. Before undergoing thyroid surgery, none of the patients had been given any kind of treatment. Patient clinical samples collected from about 2011 to 2018 were retrospectively analysed using T-cell receptor beta sequencing. The source of this sequence is a female donor with papillary thyroid cancer or a benign thyroid nodule (not recorded which). Some clones in this sample may be carry-over from other donors' samples. Sequenced: blood. This receptor chain uses TRBV5-1 and TRBJ2-1, and TRBD2 matches 10 of the central bases. The CDR3 protein: CASSDGPSGGVNEQFF. The nucleotides are TGCGCCAGCAGCGATGGGCCTAGCGGGGGAGTAAATGAGCAGTTCTTC.